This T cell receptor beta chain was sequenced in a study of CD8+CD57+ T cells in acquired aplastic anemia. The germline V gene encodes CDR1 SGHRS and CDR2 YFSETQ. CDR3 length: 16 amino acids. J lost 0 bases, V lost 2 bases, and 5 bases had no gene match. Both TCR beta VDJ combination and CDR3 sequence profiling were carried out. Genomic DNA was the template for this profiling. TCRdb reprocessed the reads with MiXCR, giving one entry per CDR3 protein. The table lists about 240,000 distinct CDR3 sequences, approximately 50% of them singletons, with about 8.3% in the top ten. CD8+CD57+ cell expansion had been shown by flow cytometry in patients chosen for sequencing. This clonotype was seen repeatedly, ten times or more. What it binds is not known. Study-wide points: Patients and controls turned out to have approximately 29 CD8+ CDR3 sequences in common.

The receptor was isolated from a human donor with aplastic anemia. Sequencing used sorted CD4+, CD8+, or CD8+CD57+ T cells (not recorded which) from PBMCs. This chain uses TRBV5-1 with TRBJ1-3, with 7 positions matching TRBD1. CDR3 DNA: TGCGCCAGCAGCTTAGGCAGGGGGATCTCTGGAAACACCATATATTTT. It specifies CASSLGRGISGNTIYF.